This T cell receptor beta chain was found in a study of cytomegalovirus exposure and HLA in healthy donors. PCR was performed using 60 Vbeta and 13 Jbeta primers. Data came from immunoSEQ multiplex PCR; TCRdb stores just in-frame clones and leaves some out. There are around 190,000 clones in the sample; around 81% occur only once, and approximately 2% lies in the top ten. This TCR was recovered from a man aged 18 to 29 in good health and CMV-seronegative. The sequenced material came from PBMCs.

In nucleotides, the CDR3 is TGCGCCAGCAGCCAAGAATCCCGGTCCGAAGAGCAGTTCTTC. This encodes CASSQESRSEEQFF. The chain combines TRBV4-3 with TRBJ2-1; D uncertain. The CDR3 has 14 amino acids. The germline gives CDR1 LGHNA, CDR2 YSLEER. V was clipped by 0 bases and J by 10 bases, with 13 bases between them.